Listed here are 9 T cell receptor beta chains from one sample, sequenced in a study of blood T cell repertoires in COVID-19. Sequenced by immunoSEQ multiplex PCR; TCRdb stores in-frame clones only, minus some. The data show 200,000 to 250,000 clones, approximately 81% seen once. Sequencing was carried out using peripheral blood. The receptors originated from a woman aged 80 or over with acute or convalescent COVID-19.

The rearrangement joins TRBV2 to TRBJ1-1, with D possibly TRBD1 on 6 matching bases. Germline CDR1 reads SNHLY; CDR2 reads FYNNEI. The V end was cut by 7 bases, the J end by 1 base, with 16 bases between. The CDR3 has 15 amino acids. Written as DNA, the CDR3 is TGTGCCAGCATTCTTGATCGGACAGCGAACACTGAAGCTTTCTTT. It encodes CASILDRTANTEAFF.

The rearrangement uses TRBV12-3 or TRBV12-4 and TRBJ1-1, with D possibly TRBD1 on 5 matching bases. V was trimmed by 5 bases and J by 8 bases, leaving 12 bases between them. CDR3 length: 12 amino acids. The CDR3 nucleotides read TGTGCCAGCAGTCCCCTGCGGGGGGAAGCTTTCTTT. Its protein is CASSPLRGEAFF.

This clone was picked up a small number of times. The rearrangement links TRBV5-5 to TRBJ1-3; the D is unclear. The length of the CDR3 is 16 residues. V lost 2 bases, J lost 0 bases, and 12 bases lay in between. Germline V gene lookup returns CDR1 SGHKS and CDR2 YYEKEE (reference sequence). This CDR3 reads CASSFSRVSSGNTIYF. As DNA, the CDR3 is TGTGCCAGCAGCTTCTCGCGGGTGAGCTCTGGAAACACCATATATTTT.

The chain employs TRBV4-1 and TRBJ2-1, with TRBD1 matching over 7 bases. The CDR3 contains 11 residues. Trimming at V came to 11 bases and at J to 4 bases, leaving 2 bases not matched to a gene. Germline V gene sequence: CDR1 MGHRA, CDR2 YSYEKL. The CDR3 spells CASRGYNEQFF. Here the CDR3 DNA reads TGCGCCTCCAGGGGGTACAATGAGCAGTTCTTC.

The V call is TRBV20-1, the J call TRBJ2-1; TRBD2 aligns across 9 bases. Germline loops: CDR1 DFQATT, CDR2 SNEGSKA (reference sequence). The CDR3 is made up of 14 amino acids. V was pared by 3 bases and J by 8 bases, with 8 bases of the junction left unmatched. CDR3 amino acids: CSASQAGGSYEQFF. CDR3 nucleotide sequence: TGCAGTGCTAGTCAGGCGGGGGGGAGTTATGAGCAGTTCTTC.

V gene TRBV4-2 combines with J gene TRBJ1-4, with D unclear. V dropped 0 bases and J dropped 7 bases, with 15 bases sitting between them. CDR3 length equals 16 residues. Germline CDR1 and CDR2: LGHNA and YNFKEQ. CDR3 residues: CASSQEAGTLGEKLFF. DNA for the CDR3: TGTGCCAGCAGCCAAGAAGCGGGTACATTGGGTGAAAAACTGTTTTTT.

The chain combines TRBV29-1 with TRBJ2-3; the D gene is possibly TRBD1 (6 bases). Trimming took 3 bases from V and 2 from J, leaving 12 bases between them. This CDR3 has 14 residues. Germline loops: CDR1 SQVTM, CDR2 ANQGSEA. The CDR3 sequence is CSVEEQGHTDTQYF. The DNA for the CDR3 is TGCAGCGTTGAGGAGCAGGGACACACAGATACGCAGTATTTT.

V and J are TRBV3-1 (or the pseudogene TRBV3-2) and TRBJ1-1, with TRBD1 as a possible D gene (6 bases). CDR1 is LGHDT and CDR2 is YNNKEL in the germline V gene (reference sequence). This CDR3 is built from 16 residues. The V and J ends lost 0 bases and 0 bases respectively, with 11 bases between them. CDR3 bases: TGTGCCAGCAGCCAAGATCCAGGGGCCGTGAACACTGAAGCTTTCTTT. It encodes CASSQDPGAVNTEAFF.

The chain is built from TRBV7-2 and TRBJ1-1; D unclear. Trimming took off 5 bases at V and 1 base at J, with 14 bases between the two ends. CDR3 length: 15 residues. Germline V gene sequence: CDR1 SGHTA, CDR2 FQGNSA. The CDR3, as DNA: TGTGCCAGCAGCCCCGTACAGACAAGGAACACTGAAGCTTTCTTT. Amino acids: CASSPVQTRNTEAFF.